This T cell receptor beta chain was sequenced during a study of vaccination effects on CD4 cells after COVID-19. General study points: Clones induced by infection and by vaccine showed marked clonal contraction late after vaccination.

The CDR3 is made up of 12 amino acids. V was cut by 3 bases and J by 9 bases, with 9 bases left in between. Germline V gene sequence: CDR1 LNHDA, CDR2 SQIVND (reference sequence). This table comes from immunoSEQ multiplex PCR, and its TCRdb copy is limited to in-frame clones, with some not included. This sample has 42,000 or so clones, with around 79% found just once. Remarks on this clone: The target antigen is unknown.

ViraFEST expansion of antigen-specific CD4+ T cells with viral peptide pools preceded sequencing. The authors isolated CD4+ T cells after around 10 days of culture. The person's infection with SARS-CoV-2, confirmed by PCR, took place between March and December 2020. Two million PBMC were seeded per well and grown in the presence of approximately 9.5 IU/ml IL-2 and 9.5 to 10 ug/ml peptides. Half of the medium was exchanged for IL-2 medium on both days 3 and 7. The sequences come from CD4+ T cells from PBMCs cultured with a peptide pool, collected before COVID-19 vaccination. The clonotype was recovered from a human donor who had a prior SARS-CoV-2 infection. The chain couples TRBV19 to TRBJ2-1, with D unclear. CDR3 nucleotide sequence: TGTGCCAGTAGTATCCTCATCGGTGAGCAGTTCTTC. Translated, it gives CASSILIGEQFF.